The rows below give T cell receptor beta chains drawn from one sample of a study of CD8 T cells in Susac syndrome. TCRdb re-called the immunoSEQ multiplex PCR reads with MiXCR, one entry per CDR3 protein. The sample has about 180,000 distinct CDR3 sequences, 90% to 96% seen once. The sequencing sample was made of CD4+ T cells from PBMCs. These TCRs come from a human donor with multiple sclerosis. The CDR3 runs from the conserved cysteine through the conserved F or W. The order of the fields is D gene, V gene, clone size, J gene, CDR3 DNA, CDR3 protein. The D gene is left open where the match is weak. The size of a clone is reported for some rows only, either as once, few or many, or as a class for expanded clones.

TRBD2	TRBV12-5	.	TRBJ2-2	TGTGCTAGTGGACCGGGACTAGCGGGGGGTGCCGGGGAGCTGTTTTTT	CASGPGLAGGAGELFF
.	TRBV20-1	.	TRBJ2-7	TGCAGTGTCCCCGAGCGGGCCTACGAGCAGTACTTC	CSVPERAYEQYF
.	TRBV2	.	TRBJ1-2	TGTGCCAGCAGTGAAGCAATCGGAGGGGGTGACTATGGCTACACCTTC	CASSEAIGGGDYGYTF
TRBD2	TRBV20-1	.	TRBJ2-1	TGCAGTGCTAGACCCCGGGGGGGTGATGAGCAGTTCTTC	CSARPRGGDEQFF
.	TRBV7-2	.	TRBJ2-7	TGTGCCAGCAGCTTAACCACAACGGGGGAGCAGTACTTC	CASSLTTTGEQYF
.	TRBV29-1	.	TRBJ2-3	TGCAGCGTTGAAGTCGGCGCAGATACGCAGTATTTT	CSVEVGADTQYF
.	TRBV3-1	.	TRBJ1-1	TGTGCCAGCAGCCGAGACAGCTTGAACACTGAAGCTTTCTTT	CASSRDSLNTEAFF
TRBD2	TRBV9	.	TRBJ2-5	TGTGCCAGCAGCGTTGGACCGGGACTAGGAGGCACCCAGTACTTC	CASSVGPGLGGTQYF
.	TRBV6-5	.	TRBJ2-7	TGTGCCAGCAGAGAGGGGTTTGAGCAGTACTTC	CASREGFEQYF
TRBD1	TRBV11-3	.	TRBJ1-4	TGTGCCAGCAGCCCCGGACAGGGGGATGAAAAACTGTTTTTT	CASSPGQGDEKLFF
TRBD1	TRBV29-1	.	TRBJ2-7	TGCAGCGCCCATCTGACAGGGTTCGAGCAGTACTTC	CSAHLTGFEQYF
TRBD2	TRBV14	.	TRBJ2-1	TGTGCCAGCAGCCCCCGTGGGAGGGCAAGCGGCTGGGTCCGTACAAATGAGCAGTTCTTC	CASSPRGRASGWVRTNEQFF
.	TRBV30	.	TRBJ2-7	TGTGCCTGGAGTTATGGCGGAGCCTACGAGCAGTACTTC	CAWSYGGAYEQYF
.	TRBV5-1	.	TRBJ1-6	TGCGCCAGCTCTCCGGGACATGATAATTCACCCCTCCACTTT	CASSPGHDNSPLHF
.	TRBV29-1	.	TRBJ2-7	TGCAGCGTTAGACAGCAGTACGAGCAGTACTTC	CSVRQQYEQYF
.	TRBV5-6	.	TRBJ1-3	TGTGCCAGCAGCTTGGGCACCATCTCTGGAAACACCATATATTTT	CASSLGTISGNTIYF
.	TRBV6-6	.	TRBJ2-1	TGTGCCAGCAGCGCGGGACTCTATGAGCAGTTCTTC	CASSAGLYEQFF
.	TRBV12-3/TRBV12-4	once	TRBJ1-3	TGTGGCGGAATTAGTGGAAACACCATATATTTT	CGGISGNTIYF
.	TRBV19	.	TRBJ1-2	TGTGCCAGTAGTGCCCGGGACCGCCTCTATGGCTACACCTTC	CASSARDRLYGYTF
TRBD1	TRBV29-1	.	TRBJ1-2	TGCAGCGTGCTAATGACAGGGTGGAACTATGGCTACACCTTC	CSVLMTGWNYGYTF
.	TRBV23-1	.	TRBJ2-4	TGCGCCAGCAGTCAATCGGAGGTTCCATCAAACATTCAGTACTTC	CASSQSEVPSNIQYF
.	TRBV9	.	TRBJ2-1	TGTGCCAGCAGCGTAGGGGTGAAGAGCTCCTACAATGAGCAGTTCTTC	CASSVGVKSSYNEQFF
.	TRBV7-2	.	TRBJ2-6	TGTGCCAGCAGCTTGAGGCCATACAGGAGCTCTGGGGCCAACGTCCTGACTTTC	CASSLRPYRSSGANVLTF